The clone carrying this TCR beta chain appeared many times. The antigen remains undetermined. The data stem from a study of post-analysis software for immune sequencing data. Looking at the study overall: Patients had relapsing-remitting, secondary progressive or progressive-relapsing multiple sclerosis; some lacked subtype. Study findings and constraints: Compared against controls, patients with multiple sclerosis displayed significantly lower normalized Chao1 diversity.

Each TCR beta cDNA library carried unique molecular identifiers. Each CDR3 protein gets one entry after TCRdb re-called the PCR reads with MiXCR. The profile shows roughly 800,000 distinct CDR3 sequences, 25% to 30% of them singletons. Sequenced input: blood. This receptor was obtained from a girl aged 10-17 years with multiple sclerosis.

CDR3 region: CASREQGAVETQYF. The CDR3 DNA follows: TGTGCCAGCAGGGAGCAGGGGGCAGTGGAGACCCAGTACTTC. This rearrangement joins TRBV5-4 to TRBJ2-5, with TRBD1 matching over 8 bases. V lost 5 bases to trimming and J lost 5 bases; unmatched junction nucleotides: 8. The CDR3 sequence is 14 residues long. Germline V gene lookup returns CDR1 SGHNT and CDR2 YYREEE (reference sequence). The full variable domain, in which reference TRBV5-4 and TRBJ2-5 provide the parts outside the CDR3, is ETGVTQSPTHLIKTRGQQVTLRCSSQSGHNTVSWYQQALGQGPQFIFQYYREEENGRGNFPPRFSGLQFPNYSSELNVNALELDDSALYLCASREQGAVETQYFGPGTRLLVL.